These 25 T cell receptor beta chains share one sample of origin, sequenced in a study of blood T cell repertoires in COVID-19. Data came from immunoSEQ multiplex PCR; TCRdb stores just in-frame clones and leaves some out. Among 380,000 or so clones, roughly 90% were seen once, and the ten largest hold 1% to 1.5%. The specimen was peripheral blood. The receptors derive from a middle-aged man with acute or convalescent COVID-19.

V is TRBV4-3 and J is TRBJ2-7; 7 bases map to TRBD2. The CDR3 extends over 15 amino acids. With 4 bases clipped from V and 2 bases from J, the junction kept 8 bases outside the gene matches. The V gene's germline CDR1 is LGHNA and CDR2 YSLEER. The CDR3 coding sequence is TGCGCCAGCAGCCTTGACATTGGACTAGCCTACGAGCAGTACTTC. Protein product: CASSLDIGLAYEQYF.

The chain couples TRBV28 to TRBJ2-7; maybe TRBD1 (6 bases). The germline V gene encodes CDR1 MDHEN and CDR2 SYDVKM. The CDR3 is made up of 15 amino acids. V was pared by 7 bases and J by 3 bases, with 19 bases between. In nucleotides, the CDR3 is TGTGCCAGCACCCCCCTTCCCGGACAGAACTACGAGCAGTACTTC. It yields the protein CASTPLPGQNYEQYF.

The rearrangement joins TRBV2 to TRBJ2-7; 10 bases agree with TRBD2. Germline CDR1 is SNHLY and CDR2 is FYNNEI. The CDR3 consists of 13 residues. The V gene end was trimmed by 5 bases and the J gene end by 3 bases; junction bases not matched to a gene: 1. The CDR3 DNA reads as TGTGCCAGCAGTCTAGCGGGAGACTACGAGCAGTACTTC. It yields the protein CASSLAGDYEQYF.

The chain combines TRBV28 with TRBJ1-2, with TRBD1 as a possible D gene (6 bases). Germline V gene lookup returns CDR1 MDHEN and CDR2 SYDVKM. V lost 4 bases, J lost 4 bases, and 13 bases lay in between. This CDR3 is built from 14 residues. CDR3 sequence reads: CASSWGRGPYGYTF. The CDR3 DNA reads TGTGCCAGCAGTTGGGGCAGGGGACCCTATGGCTACACCTTC.

The chain uses TRBV2 and TRBJ1-4; a weak D match, TRBD1 (5 bases). The CDR3 has 15 amino acids. The V end lost 11 bases, the J end lost 3 bases, and 19 bases lay between the germline ends. CDR1 is SNHLY, CDR2 FYNNEI, per germline. CDR3 nucleotides: TGTGCCTCACTAAGGACAAGAGGAGCTAATGAAAAACTGTTTTTT. Translating it yields CASLRTRGANEKLFF.

This clone occurred once. The V and J genes are TRBV11-2 and TRBJ2-7; 12 positions match TRBD2. The CDR3 is 18 residues long. The junction had 10 bases not matched to a gene; V was cut back by 3 bases and J by 1 base. Germline assignment: CDR1 SGHAT and CDR2 FQNNGV. CDR3 bases: TGTGCCAGCAGCTTGCAGCTAGCGGGAGGGCCCGTTTCCTACGAGCAGTACTTC. Protein product: CASSLQLAGGPVSYEQYF.

The chain couples TRBV12-3 or TRBV12-4 to TRBJ1-1, with D unresolved. With 6 bases removed from V and 7 bases from J, the gap between germline ends came to 6 bases. The CDR3 totals 10 residues. The CDR3 sequence is CASSRYEAFF. CDR3 DNA: TGTGCCAGCAGCAGATATGAAGCTTTCTTT.

This chain joins TRBV29-1 and TRBJ1-2, with 9 positions matching TRBD1. Looked up from germline, CDR1 is SQVTM and CDR2 is ANQGSEA. V shed 4 bases, J shed 8 bases, and the junction held 5 bases outside the gene matches. This CDR3 is 12 amino acids long. The DNA for the CDR3 is TGCAGCGTTGTAGTGGACAGGGGCGGCTACACCTTC. Protein: CSVVVDRGGYTF. The whole variable domain, remainder taken from reference TRBV29-1 and TRBJ1-2, is SAVISQKPSRDICQRGTSLTIQCQVDSQVTMMFWYRQQPGQSLTLIATANQGSEATYESGFVIDKFPISRPNLTFSTLTVSNMSPEDSSIYLCSVVVDRGGYTFGSGTRLTVV.

V and J are TRBV4-1 and TRBJ1-2; 9 nucleotides match TRBD1. The J segment lost 3 bases and the V segment lost 1 base, leaving 9 bases of the junction unmatched. This CDR3 spans 17 amino acids. Germline values: CDR1 MGHRA, CDR2 YSYEKL. For the CDR3, the DNA is TGCGCCAGCAGCCAAGTGTTTTCGGACAGGGGCGACTATGGCTACACCTTC. As protein: CASSQVFSDRGDYGYTF.

The V and J genes are TRBV24-1 and TRBJ2-1, with 9 bases fitting TRBD2. The germline gives CDR1 KGHDR, CDR2 SFDVKD. The length of the CDR3 is 17 residues. The V gene end was trimmed by 5 bases and the J gene end by 6 bases; junction bases not matched to a gene: 13. CDR3 residues: CATSASIGTSFINEQFF. The CDR3, as DNA: TGTGCCACCAGTGCTTCAATAGGGACTAGCTTTATCAATGAGCAGTTCTTC.

The rearrangement uses TRBV7-3 and TRBJ2-2; 11 nucleotides align to TRBD1. The trim removed 5 bases at V and 4 bases at J, leaving 3 bases unmatched. There are 15 residues in the CDR3. Germline-derived CDR1 and CDR2 are SGHTA and FQGTGA. DNA of the CDR3: TGTGCCAGCAGCCCCGGGACAGGGGGCACCGGGGAGCTGTTTTTT. This translates into CASSPGTGGTGELFF.

The chain uses TRBV27 and TRBJ1-2; 10 nucleotides agree with TRBD1. Germline loops: CDR1 MNHEY, CDR2 SMNVEV (reference sequence). The CDR3 is made up of 13 amino acids. Trimming took 3 bases from V and 5 from J; bases not matched to a gene: 0. CDR3 protein: CASSLDRGYGYTF. CDR3 in DNA: TGTGCCAGCAGTTTGGACAGGGGGTATGGCTACACCTTC.

In its sample, this clone was seen many times. The rearrangement links TRBV19 to TRBJ2-1, with 13 bases lining up with TRBD2. The junction had 7 bases not matched to a gene; V was cut back by 6 bases and J by 5 bases. The CDR3 sequence is 16 residues long. Per germline, CDR1 LNHDA and CDR2 SQIVND (reference sequence). The DNA for the CDR3 is TGTGCCAGTAGCACTAAGGGACTAGCGGGGAACAATGAGCAGTTCTTC. Its translation is CASSTKGLAGNNEQFF.

The V call is TRBV7-8, the J call TRBJ2-7; D is perhaps TRBD2 (8 bases). V shed 5 bases and J shed 3 bases, with 17 bases lying between them. CDR3 length: 15 amino acids. Per the germline V gene, CDR1 is SGHVS and CDR2 is FQNEAQ. In DNA form, the CDR3 reads TGTGCCAGCAGCCCCCTCGGGGGGGACAGCTACGAGCAGTACTTC. Its protein is CASSPLGGDSYEQYF.

The V gene is TRBV15, the J gene TRBJ2-7; no firm D call. The CDR3 sequence is 14 residues long. In germline, CDR1 is LNHNV, CDR2 YYDKDF (reference sequence). The V gene lost 2 bases and the J gene lost 3 bases, with 11 bases spanning the gap. The CDR3 DNA reads TGTGCCACCAGCAGAAGCCGACAAGGCTACGAGCAGTACTTC. Protein: CATSRSRQGYEQYF.

The rearrangement links TRBV6-2 or TRBV6-3 to TRBJ2-7, with TRBD2 as a possible D gene (6 bases). Deletions cut 2 bases from V and 7 bases from J, with 9 bases between. CDR3 length: 12 amino acids. Germline V gene data show CDR1 as MNHEY and CDR2 as SVGEGT. The CDR3 sequence: CASSYAGWEQYF. The CDR3 nucleotides read TGTGCCAGCAGTTACGCGGGGTGGGAGCAGTACTTC.

The CDR3: CASSMTGDQPQHF. Here the CDR3 DNA reads TGTGCCAGCAGTATGACAGGGGATCAGCCCCAGCATTTT. The chain uses TRBV6-5 and TRBJ1-5, with 8 bases identical to TRBD1. Trimming cost V 5 bases and J 5 bases; bases outside gene matches: 2. Germline assignment: CDR1 MNHEY and CDR2 SVGAGI. CDR3 size: 13 residues.

In this sample, this clone turned up a few times. This sequence joins TRBV10-3 and TRBJ1-3, with 8 nucleotides matching TRBD1. Trimming removed 4 bases from V and 1 base from J; junction bases left unmatched: 3. There are 15 residues in the CDR3. Looked up from germline, CDR1 is ENHRY and CDR2 is SYGVKD. The CDR3 here is CAISGRGLSGNTIYF. Here the CDR3 DNA reads TGTGCCATCAGTGGCAGGGGGCTATCTGGAAACACCATATATTTT.

This rearrangement joins TRBV27 to TRBJ2-2, with 8 bases identical to TRBD1. The CDR3 is 14 residues long. Germline CDR1 is MNHEY and CDR2 is SMNVEV (reference sequence). V lost 10 bases and J lost 1; bases outside the gene matches: 5. CDR3 coding DNA: TGTGCCACCCAGACAGGGGTGAACACCGGGGAGCTGTTTTTT. This codes for CATQTGVNTGELFF.

This clone was detected only once. The chain combines TRBV7-9 with TRBJ2-5; 7 positions agree with TRBD1. There are 15 residues in the CDR3. Unmatched junction bases numbered 7, after V lost 2 bases and J lost 4 bases. Germline V gene sequence: CDR1 SEHNR, CDR2 FQNEAQ (reference sequence). The CDR3 sequence: CASSLLTGPSETQYF. The CDR3 coding sequence is TGTGCCAGCAGCTTATTGACAGGGCCATCAGAGACCCAGTACTTC. Full variable domain (remainder filled in from reference TRBV7-9 and TRBJ2-5): DTGVSQNPRHKITKRGQNVTFRCDPISEHNRLYWYRQTLGQGPEFLTYFQNEAQLEKSRLLSDRFSAERPKGSFSTLEIQRTEQGDSAMYLCASSLLTGPSETQYFGPGTRLLVL.

The DNA of the CDR3 is TGTGCCATCAGTGACATCGGGAACACTGAAGCTTTCTTT. Translating gives CAISDIGNTEAFF. This chain uses TRBV10-3 with TRBJ1-1, with D uncertain. Germline V gene data show CDR1 as ENHRY and CDR2 as SYGVKD. The CDR3 runs 13 residues. Trimming left V 3 bases short and J 1 base short, with 6 bases between.

The genes are TRBV19 and TRBJ1-5; no clear D. V lost 8 bases, J lost 2 bases, and 13 bases lay in between. The CDR3 consists of 14 residues. The germline CDR1 and CDR2 sequences are LNHDA and SQIVND (reference sequence). CDR3 DNA: TGTGCCAGTTCTACACCCCAGGGCAATCAGCCCCAGCATTTT. Amino acid sequence: CASSTPQGNQPQHF.

The gene calls are TRBV7-3 and TRBJ2-3, with 9 bases fitting TRBD2. This CDR3 has 16 residues. Losses at the gene ends were 5 bases for V and 3 bases for J; bases not matched to a gene: 9. Germline lookup yields CDR1 SGHTA and CDR2 FQGTGA. The CDR3 reads CASSPNRAGGTDTQYF. For the CDR3, the DNA is TGTGCCAGCAGCCCAAACCGAGCGGGGGGTACAGATACGCAGTATTTT.

This chain uses TRBV29-1 with TRBJ1-2; D may be TRBD1 (6 bases). V dropped 8 bases and J dropped 2 bases, with 21 bases sitting between them. CDR1 SQVTM and CDR2 ANQGSEA come from the germline V gene. This CDR3 contains 15 residues. For the CDR3, the DNA is TGCAGCACCCAGGGGCAGACGGGCAGAAACTATGGCTACACCTTC. This codes for CSTQGQTGRNYGYTF.

The chain recombines TRBV4-3 with TRBJ1-2, with D tentatively TRBD1 (6 bases). The V gene's germline CDR1 is LGHNA and CDR2 YSLEER. CDR3 length: 17 amino acids. V was clipped by 0 bases and J by 3 bases, with 17 bases between them. The CDR3 nucleotides read TGCGCCAGCAGCCAAGAGTTTAGGGGCAGGGGAGACTATGGCTACACCTTC. Translating it yields CASSQEFRGRGDYGYTF.